The sequence of this T cell receptor (beta chain) was determined in a study of identical twins. Germline V lookup: CDR1 SGHTA, CDR2 FQGNSA. V was cut by 5 bases and J by 9 bases, with 14 bases left in between. This CDR3 has 13 amino acids. Using its own MiXCR run on the 5' RACE reads, TCRdb lists one record per CDR3 protein. This table has under 800,000 distinct CDR3 sequences, 21% appearing once. This clonotype appeared many times. Everyone who donated was a healthy Caucasian. The same specimen was also included in a second study, on T cells expressing NK-cell markers. That study reports: Several experiments employed an anti-gamma-delta TCR antibody to confine sorting to alpha-beta TCR T cells. About 1.0-7.0% of CD8+ T cells in about six donors belonged to dominant NKG2C+ clonotypes.

Sequencing used PBMCs. The receptor was derived from a woman under 30 in good health. The rearrangement joins TRBV7-2 to TRBJ1-5, with D maybe TRBD1 (6 bases). As DNA, the CDR3 is TGTGCCAGCAGCGCCAGACTAGGGGGGCCCCAGCATTTT. It codes for CASSARLGGPQHF. Supplemented by reference TRBV7-2 and TRBJ1-5, the full variable domain reads GAGVSQSPSNKVTEKGKDVELRCDPISGHTALYWYRQSLGQGLEFLIYFQGNSAPDKSGLPSDRFSAERTGGSVSTLTIQRTQQEDSAVYLCASSARLGGPQHFGDGTRLSIL.